There are a few counts of the clone carrying this TCR beta chain. Its antigen is unknown. Within the sample, other DNA sequences also encode this same CDR3. Healthy individuals who donated bone marrow served as the donors. This donor lacks a recorded CMV serostatus. This PCR relied on a set of 60 Vbeta primers and 13 Jbeta primers. Here immunoSEQ multiplex PCR was the method, and the copy in TCRdb shows in-frame clones only, minus some. This sample carries 110,000 to 150,000 clones, roughly 73% of them seen once, and the ten largest clones take approximately 15%. The CDR3 consists of 15 residues. V lost 1 base, J lost 4 bases, and 4 bases stayed unmatched. The germline V gene encodes CDR1 MNHNS and CDR2 SASEGT. The sample belongs to a study of cytomegalovirus exposure and HLA in healthy donors. Points from the study as a whole: The availability of immune exposure information extended only to CMV serostatus. Later on, a genetic analysis was performed. It linked a missense variant in DCLRE1C with V- and J-gene trimming of TCR beta.

The specimen sequenced was PBMCs. This chain uses TRBV6-1 with TRBJ2-7, with TRBD2 matching over 10 bases. The clonotype comes from a human donor in good health. The CDR3 loop reads CASSEGLAGVYEQYF. In DNA, the CDR3 is TGTGCCAGCAGTGAAGGGCTAGCGGGAGTTTACGAGCAGTACTTC.